The T cell receptor (beta chain) described here comes from a study of regulatory T cells in long-lasting Graves disease (dated by TCRdb to 2020 to 2022). Context from the whole study: Persistent Graves' disease was defined as persistently positive TSH receptor autoantibodies together with antithyroid drug treatment for over 5 years. Persistent Graves' disease patients were compared with newly diagnosed Graves' disease patients by peripheral blood TCR sequencing and RNA sequencing. The study was conducted in China and was registered as a clinical trial. A total of around 35 samples underwent TCR sequencing: about 13 from persistent and approximately 20 from newly diagnosed Graves' disease patients. Persistent Graves' disease patients in the clinical cohort had taken antithyroid drugs for approximately ten years on average.

The CDR3 measures 15 amino acids from cysteine to phenylalanine. CDR3 DNA is the only sequence kept; it has 45 bases, read in frame from the first base. V and J are truncated by 3 bases and 0 bases respectively, leaving an intervening sequence of 12 bases. Reading the germline V gene (reference sequence) gives CDR1 LNHDA and CDR2 SQIVND. Reading the label with the study, this specimen's time point is: persistent/refractory GD, antithyroid drugs over 5 years with positive TRAb. For both TCR sequencing and RNA sequencing, RNA was extracted from PBMCs using TRIzol. The diagnosis of Graves' disease was made according to American Thyroid Association guidelines. The patients came from an endocrinology department in Xi'an, China. Each patient gave approximately 8.8 milliliters of peripheral blood, collected in an EDTA anticoagulant tube. Ficoll Paque Plus density gradient separation was used to isolate PBMCs, and no further T cell sorting was performed. An Agilent 2100 Bioanalyzer and agarose gel were used to check RNA quality, while a NanoDrop 2000 measured RNA concentration.

Library method: multiplex PCR. Sequencing instrument: Illumina HiSeq 4000. CDR3 regions were amplified by Arm-PCR with iRepertoire HTBI primers to construct TCR beta libraries. Gel purification was performed on PCR products prior to sequencing. The paper's data handling went like this. Gene usage analysis of CDR3 amino acid clonotypes relied on the approximately 62 TRBV and 15 or so TRBJ segments identified across samples. COPE and FqMerger were used to merge filtered high-quality paired reads into contigs. BLAST was used to align contigs to IMGT TRBV, TRBD and TRBJ reference genes, with CDR3 defined following IMGT. Highly expanded clones were defined as clonotypes with a frequency above 0.1%. Repertoire diversity was measured by Shannon entropy, and V-J evenness by the Gini coefficient. A clonotype was considered public if more than one individual shared it. Using fastp at Q25 and MiXCR, TCRdb reprocessed the public reads and kept productive beta chains. CDR3 protein sequences are deduplicated, and each keeps its most common genes and DNA. These V and J calls originate from TCRdb's pipeline instead of the authors' own analysis. This sample has roughly 700,000 distinct CDR3 sequences in its table, and 25% to 35% of those were observed once. The ten most abundant clones make up under 50% of the sample.

This clonotype was seen only a few times. Its recognized antigen is unknown. The input lacks base qualities; no much larger clone sits a single base away. Results and caveats for the whole study, not just this receptor: As a limitation, the authors acknowledged that the small sample size may reduce accuracy. Sequencing and analysis were limited to the TCR beta chain. Persistent disease showed preferential use of TRBV28, TRBJ1-2 and TRBJ2-5, whereas newly diagnosed disease favored TRBV20-1 and TRBJ2-1. More public clonotypes were shared among persistent patients (about 2,800) than among newly diagnosed patients (966). Only peripheral blood was studied, because thyroid tissue, the primary lesion, was inaccessible. Lower TCR Shannon entropy and fewer highly expanded clones were observed in persistent Graves' disease patients than in newly diagnosed patients, which suggested clonal expansion.

This clonotype originated in a female donor with Graves disease. Recombination connected TRBV19 to TRBJ2-7, with a weak D call of TRBD2 (5 bases match). Source: peripheral blood mononuclear cells (PBMCs), taken when the disease was refractory, from a patient treated with antithyroid drugs. Here the CDR3 is given as CASSMYGNPSYEQYF. The base sequence is TGTGCCAGTAGTATGTACGGGAATCCCTCCTACGAGCAGTACTTC.